These 21 T cell receptor beta chains were all obtained from the same sample, sequenced in a study of beta chain features in type 1 diabetes. The isolated RNA, all of it, was reverse transcribed, so expressed TCRB transcripts were what got sequenced. The protocol was immunoSEQ multiplex PCR, while the TCRdb copy is restricted to in-frame clones and leaves out a portion. The sample has 430,000 or so clones, over 10% seen once; the top ten hold 0.04% to 0.05%. Sequencing input: naive CD4+ T cells from blood. The receptors shown here come from a woman under 30 in good health.

The chain carries TRBV30 and TRBJ2-4; 10 positions agree with TRBD1. CDR3 length: 15 residues. Per germline, CDR1 GTSNPN and CDR2 SVGIG (reference sequence). V trimming: 5 bases; J trimming: 8 bases; junction bases outside the gene matches: 12. Here the CDR3 reads CAWGSGTGERDIQYF. CDR3 coding DNA: TGTGCCTGGGGGTCCGGGACAGGGGAAAGAGACATTCAGTACTTC.

This clone was recorded a few times. V is TRBV25-1 and J is TRBJ1-2; a possible D gene is TRBD1 (5 bases). Trimming took 6 bases from V and 0 from J, leaving 8 bases between them. The CDR3 has 13 residues. CDR1 and CDR2 (germline): MGHDK, SYGVNS. CDR3 sequence reads: CASRDIANYGYTF. The DNA for the CDR3 is TGTGCCAGCAGGGACATAGCTAACTATGGCTACACCTTC.

The chain uses TRBV7-2 and TRBJ2-1; 13 bases are shared with TRBD2. Germline lookup yields CDR1 SGHTA and CDR2 FQGNSA. V gave up 5 bases and J gave up 2 bases; unmatched junction bases: 3. The CDR3 has 16 residues. Here the CDR3 reads CASSLTSGGPYNEQFF. CDR3 nucleotides: TGTGCCAGCAGCCTGACTAGCGGGGGGCCCTACAATGAGCAGTTCTTC. Supplemented by reference TRBV7-2 and TRBJ2-1, the full variable domain reads GAGVSQSPSNKVTEKGKDVELRCDPISGHTALYWYRQSLGQGLEFLIYFQGNSAPDKSGLPSDRFSAERTGGSVSTLTIQRTQQEDSAVYLCASSLTSGGPYNEQFFGPGTRLTVL.

This clone was picked up a small number of times. The V and J genes are TRBV7-9 and TRBJ1-2; no firm D call. The V gene's germline CDR1 is SEHNR and CDR2 FQNEAQ (reference sequence). Trimming took 5 bases from V and 6 from J, leaving 16 bases between them. This CDR3 comprises 14 residues. The CDR3 here is CASSPTGGADGYTF. For the CDR3, the DNA is TGTGCCAGCAGCCCAACGGGAGGTGCCGATGGCTACACCTTC.

This clone was recorded a few times. The chain has TRBV2 and TRBJ2-7; D is uncertain. The CDR3 sequence is 13 residues long. Germline V gives CDR1 SNHLY, CDR2 FYNNEI. Trimming stripped 7 bases from V and 5 bases from J, with 15 bases between. The CDR3 nucleotides read TGTGCCAGCAACGGTCCGGGTCGCGACGAGCAGTACGTC. Translation gives CASNGPGRDEQYV.

The rearrangement joins TRBV7-9 to TRBJ2-6, with 8 nucleotides matching TRBD1. With V trimmed by 5 bases and J by 3 bases, 12 bases remained unmatched. Germline V lookup: CDR1 SEHNR, CDR2 FQNEAQ (reference sequence). This CDR3 region has 18 residues. CDR3 bases: TGTGCCAGCAGCCTCCCCAGGACAGGGCCCCTTGGGGCCAACGTCCTGACTTTC. It is translated as CASSLPRTGPLGANVLTF.

This clone has just a few counts. CDR3 amino acids: CASSRFYEQYF. The CDR3 DNA sequence: TGCGCCAGCAGCCGGTTTTACGAGCAGTACTTC. The rearrangement uses TRBV5-1 and TRBJ2-7, with D unclear. Trimming shortened V by 4 bases and J by 4 bases, and 6 bases separated the two germline ends. Germline V gene data show CDR1 as SGHRS and CDR2 as YFSETQ. The CDR3 has 11 amino acids.

This clone has just a few counts. V and J are TRBV18 and TRBJ2-7; D is perhaps TRBD1 or TRBD2 (6 bases each). Germline assignment: CDR1 KGHSH and CDR2 LQKENI. The CDR3 extends over 16 amino acids. The V end lost 2 bases, the J end lost 0 bases, and 14 bases lay between the germline ends. The CDR3 DNA sequence: TGTGCCAGCTCACCAAGCTCCCCGGGGGCCTCCTACGAGCAGTACTTC. It specifies CASSPSSPGASYEQYF.

The chain is built from TRBV9 and TRBJ1-1, with 7 bases matching TRBD1. V lost 8 bases and J lost 8; bases outside the gene matches: 15. The CDR3 extends over 14 amino acids. Germline V lookup: CDR1 SGDLS, CDR2 YYNGEE. The CDR3 protein is CASSTGTERPEAFF. In DNA form, the CDR3 reads TGTGCCAGTAGTACCGGGACAGAAAGGCCAGAAGCTTTCTTT.

The chain is built from TRBV19 and TRBJ2-7; no clear D gene. V was pared by 6 bases and J by 2 bases, with 14 bases between. The CDR3 length is 14 residues. Germline CDR1 reads LNHDA; CDR2 reads SQIVND (reference sequence). DNA for the CDR3: TGTGCCAGTAGCCCACAGACGGAACCCTACGAGCAGTACTTC. Protein sequence: CASSPQTEPYEQYF.

This clone was counted only a few times. DNA of the CDR3: TGTGCCAGCAGCTTAGGTCCCAGAGCCTACGAGCAGTACGTC. It codes for CASSLGPRAYEQYV. The rearrangement joins TRBV11-2 to TRBJ2-7; no firm D call. CDR3 length equals 14 residues. CDR1 is SGHAT, CDR2 FQNNGV, per germline. Trimming took 1 base from V and 2 from J, leaving 9 bases between them.

This clone has a handful of counts. This sequence joins TRBV27 and TRBJ1-4; tentative D call: TRBD1 (5 bases). Germline-derived CDR1 and CDR2 are MNHEY and SMNVEV (reference sequence). The V gene lost 6 bases and the J gene lost 10 bases, with 18 bases spanning the gap. The CDR3 length is 14 residues. The CDR3 here is CASRADNYEGKLFF. The CDR3 DNA reads as TGTGCCAGCAGGGCGGACAACTACGAAGGAAAACTGTTTTTT.

This clone was seen a few times. The gene calls are TRBV27 and TRBJ2-6, with D perhaps TRBD1 or TRBD2 (5 bases each). Trimming took 6 bases from V and 0 from J, leaving 21 bases between them. Per germline, CDR1 MNHEY and CDR2 SMNVEV (reference sequence). CDR3 size: 19 residues. CDR3 sequence reads: CASSLTPGRISSGANVLTF. The CDR3 nucleotides read TGTGCCAGCAGCCTCACCCCGGGACGGATTAGCTCTGGGGCCAACGTCCTGACTTTC.

The chain combines TRBV7-2 with TRBJ2-4, with D uncertain. The germline V gene encodes CDR1 SGHTA and CDR2 FQGNSA. This CDR3 contains 16 residues. V was pared by 2 bases and J by 0 bases, with 11 bases between. The CDR3, as DNA: TGTGCCAGCAGCTTAACTCCCCTACTAGCCAAAAACATTCAGTACTTC. It specifies CASSLTPLLAKNIQYF.

Remarks on this clone: Since the CDR3 does not end with the conserved phenylalanine or tryptophan, this likely comes from a read error. Written as DNA, the CDR3 is TGTGCCTGGAGGGAAGGGAACACTGAAGCTTTCCTT. Amino acids: CAWREGNTEAFL. V is TRBV30 and J is TRBJ1-1, with unresolved D. The CDR3 has 12 residues. CDR1 is GTSNPN, CDR2 SVGIG, per germline (reference sequence). V shed 3 bases and J shed 1 base, with 6 bases lying between them.

This clone has only a few counts. The CDR3 region is CASSLGGSTDTQYF. DNA for the CDR3: TGCGCCAGCAGCCTTGGCGGGAGCACAGATACGCAGTATTTT. The genes are TRBV4-1 and TRBJ2-3; TRBD2 might be the D (5 bases). The V gene's germline CDR1 is MGHRA and CDR2 YSYEKL. V was trimmed by 4 bases and J by 0 bases, leaving 8 bases between them. There are 14 residues in the CDR3.

The chain combines TRBV5-6 with TRBJ1-1; D is possibly TRBD1 (5 bases). CDR1 is SGHDT and CDR2 is YYEEEE in the germline V gene. Trimming shortened V by 4 bases and J by 6 bases, and 16 bases separated the two germline ends. This CDR3 contains 14 residues. The CDR3 coding sequence is TGTGCCAGCAGCCTCGGAGGAGGGGTTCCTGAAGCTTTCTTT. Translating it yields CASSLGGGVPEAFF. The entire variable domain, with the rest obtained from reference TRBV5-6 and TRBJ1-1, is as follows: DAGVTQSPTHLIKTRGQQVTLRCSPKSGHDTVSWYQQALGQGPQFIFQYYEEEERQRGNFPDRFSGHQFPNYSSELNVNALLLGDSALYLCASSLGGGVPEAFFGQGTRLTVV.

This clone was seen more than once but under ten times. The rearrangement links TRBV19 to TRBJ2-1; a possible D gene is TRBD2 (6 bases). Germline CDR1 reads LNHDA; CDR2 reads SQIVND (reference sequence). The CDR3 has 16 amino acids. Trimming took 5 bases from V and 4 from J, leaving 18 bases between them. CDR3: CASSAGPRSGYNEQFF. The CDR3 DNA reads as TGTGCCAGTAGTGCAGGACCGCGGAGCGGGTACAATGAGCAGTTCTTC.

This clone was detected once. The J gene is TRBJ1-2, the V gene TRBV30; D remains unclear. Trimming cost V 2 bases and J 4 bases, with 8 bases left between them. The CDR3 contains 12 residues. Germline CDR1 GTSNPN, CDR2 SVGIG (reference sequence). The CDR3 sequence: CAWSSNVYGYTF. The CDR3 DNA sequence: TGTGCCTGGAGTTCGAATGTCTATGGCTACACCTTC. The whole variable domain, filled in from reference TRBV30 and TRBJ1-2, reads SQTIHQWPATLVQPVGSPLSLECTVEGTSNPNLYWYRQAAGRGLQLLFYSVGIGQISSEVPQNLSASRPQDRQFILSSKKLLLSDSGFYLCAWSSNVYGYTFGSGTRLTVV.

The chain is built from TRBV18 and TRBJ2-7, with 10 bases fitting TRBD2. CDR3 length: 16 amino acids. Germline V gives CDR1 KGHSH, CDR2 LQKENI. V lost 4 bases and J lost 6; bases outside the gene matches: 12. The chain's CDR3 is CASSHSSGGAIVEQYV. The CDR3 DNA reads as TGTGCCAGCTCACACTCCAGCGGGGGGGCCATTGTCGAGCAGTACGTC.

This clone appeared a few times. CDR3 DNA: TGCGCCAGCAGCCAAGAACTCGGACTAGCGGGGGCAAAACTAGCCAAAAACATTCAGTACTTC. This encodes CASSQELGLAGAKLAKNIQYF. The J gene is TRBJ2-4, the V gene TRBV4-3, with 13 bases aligning to TRBD2. The CDR3 has 21 residues. Germline assignment: CDR1 LGHNA and CDR2 YSLEER. V lost 0 bases, J lost 0 bases, and 11 bases stayed unmatched.